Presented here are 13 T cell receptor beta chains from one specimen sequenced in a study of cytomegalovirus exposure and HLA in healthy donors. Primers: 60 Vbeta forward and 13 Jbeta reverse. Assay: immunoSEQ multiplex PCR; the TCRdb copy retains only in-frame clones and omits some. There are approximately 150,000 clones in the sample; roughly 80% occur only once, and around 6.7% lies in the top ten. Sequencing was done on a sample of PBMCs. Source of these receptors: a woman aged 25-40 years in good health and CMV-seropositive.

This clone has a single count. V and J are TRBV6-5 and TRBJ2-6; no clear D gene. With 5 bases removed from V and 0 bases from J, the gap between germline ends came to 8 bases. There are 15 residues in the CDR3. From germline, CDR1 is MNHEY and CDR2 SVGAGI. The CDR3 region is CASSRQVSGANVLTF. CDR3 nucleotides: TGTGCCAGCAGTCGCCAGGTCTCTGGGGCCAACGTCCTGACTTTC.

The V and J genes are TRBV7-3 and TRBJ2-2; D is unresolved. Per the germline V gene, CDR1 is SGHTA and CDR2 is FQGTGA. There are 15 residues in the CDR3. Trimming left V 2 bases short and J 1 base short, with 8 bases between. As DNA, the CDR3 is TGTGCCAGCAGCTTAGAATCAGGGAACACCGGGGAGCTGTTTTTT. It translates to CASSLESGNTGELFF.

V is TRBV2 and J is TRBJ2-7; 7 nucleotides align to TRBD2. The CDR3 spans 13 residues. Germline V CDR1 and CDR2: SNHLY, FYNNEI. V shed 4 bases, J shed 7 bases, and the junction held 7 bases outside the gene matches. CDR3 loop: CASSGGLPVEQYF. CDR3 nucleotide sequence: TGTGCCAGCAGTGGGGGACTACCGGTTGAGCAGTACTTC. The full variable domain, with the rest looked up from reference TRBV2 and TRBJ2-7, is EPEVTQTPSHQVTQMGQEVILRCVPISNHLYFYWYRQILGQKVEFLVSFYNNEISEKSEIFDDQFSVERPDGSNFTLKIRSTKLEDSAMYFCASSGGLPVEQYFGPGTRLTVT.

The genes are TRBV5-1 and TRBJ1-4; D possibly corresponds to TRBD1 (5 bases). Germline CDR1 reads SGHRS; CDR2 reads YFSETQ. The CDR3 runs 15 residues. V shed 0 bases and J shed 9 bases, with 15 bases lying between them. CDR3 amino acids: CASSLGWGQFQKLFF. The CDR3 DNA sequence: TGCGCCAGCAGCTTGGGGTGGGGCCAGTTCCAAAAACTGTTTTTT.

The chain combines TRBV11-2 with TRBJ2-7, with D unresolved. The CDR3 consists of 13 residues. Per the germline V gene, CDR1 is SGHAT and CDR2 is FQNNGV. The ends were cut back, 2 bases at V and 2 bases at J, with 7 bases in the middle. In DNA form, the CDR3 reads TGTGCCAGCAGCTTAACCCCAGCCTACGAGCAGTACTTC. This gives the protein CASSLTPAYEQYF.

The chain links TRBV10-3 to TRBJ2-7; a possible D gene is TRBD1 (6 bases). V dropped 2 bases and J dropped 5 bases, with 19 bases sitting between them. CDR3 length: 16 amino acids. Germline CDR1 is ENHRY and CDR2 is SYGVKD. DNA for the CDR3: TGTGCCATCAGTGAGCCTTCCACAGGGTCCCCCAACGAGCAGTACTTC. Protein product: CAISEPSTGSPNEQYF.

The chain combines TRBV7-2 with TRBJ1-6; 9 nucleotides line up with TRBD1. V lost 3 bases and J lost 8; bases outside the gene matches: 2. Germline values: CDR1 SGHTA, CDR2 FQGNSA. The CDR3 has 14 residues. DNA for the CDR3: TGTGCCAGCAGCTTGGACAGGGGTGATTCACCCCTCCACTTT. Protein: CASSLDRGDSPLHF.

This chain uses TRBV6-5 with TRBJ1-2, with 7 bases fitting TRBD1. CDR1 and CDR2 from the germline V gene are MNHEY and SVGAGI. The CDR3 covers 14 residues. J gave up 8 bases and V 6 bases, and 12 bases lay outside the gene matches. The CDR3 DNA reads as TGTGCCAGCAGAACCGGAGACAGGGCCGGGGGCTACACCTTC. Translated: CASRTGDRAGGYTF.

The CDR3 DNA reads as TGTGCCAGTAGCCTATATATAGGGAGGAACACTGAAGCTTTCTTT. Translating gives CASSLYIGRNTEAFF. The chain employs TRBV19 and TRBJ1-1; no firm D call. Trimming stripped 6 bases from V and 1 base from J, with 15 bases between. Germline V gives CDR1 LNHDA, CDR2 SQIVND (reference sequence). The CDR3 covers 15 residues.

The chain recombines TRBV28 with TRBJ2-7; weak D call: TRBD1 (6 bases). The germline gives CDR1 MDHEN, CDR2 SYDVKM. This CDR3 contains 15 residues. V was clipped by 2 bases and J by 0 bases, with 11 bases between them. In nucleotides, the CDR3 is TGTGCCAGCAGTTTAACAGGGATCCCCTCCTACGAGCAGTACTTC. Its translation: CASSLTGIPSYEQYF.

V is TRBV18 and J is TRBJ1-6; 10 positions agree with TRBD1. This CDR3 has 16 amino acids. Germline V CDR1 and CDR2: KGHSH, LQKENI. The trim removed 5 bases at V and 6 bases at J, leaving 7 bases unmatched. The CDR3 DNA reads TGTGCCAGCTCATCCTGGGACAGGGGAGGTAATTCACCCCTCCACTTT. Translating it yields CASSSWDRGGNSPLHF.

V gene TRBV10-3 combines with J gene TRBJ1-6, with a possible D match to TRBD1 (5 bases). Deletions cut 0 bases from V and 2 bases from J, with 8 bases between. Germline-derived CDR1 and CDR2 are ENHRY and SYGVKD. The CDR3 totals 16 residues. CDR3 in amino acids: CAISESGGAYNSPLHF. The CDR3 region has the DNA TGTGCCATCAGTGAGTCGGGGGGGGCCTATAATTCACCCCTCCACTTT.

CDR3 in amino acids: CASSQTGITEAFF. DNA for the CDR3: TGTGCCAGTAGTCAGACAGGGATCACTGAAGCTTTCTTT. This rearrangement joins TRBV19 to TRBJ1-1; TRBD1 agrees at 7 bases. V was pared by 5 bases and J by 4 bases, with 4 bases of the junction left unmatched. The CDR3 totals 13 residues. Germline-derived CDR1 and CDR2 are LNHDA and SQIVND (reference sequence). The full variable domain, rest sourced from reference TRBV19 and TRBJ1-1, is DGGITQSPKYLFRKEGQNVTLSCEQNLNHDAMYWYRQDPGQGLRLIYYSQIVNDFQKGDIAEGYSVSREKKESFPLTVTSAQKNPTAFYLCASSQTGITEAFFGQGTRLTVV.